The 24 T cell receptor beta chains listed next were all sequenced from one sample in a study of cytomegalovirus exposure and HLA in healthy donors. The assay was immunoSEQ multiplex PCR, and TCRdb's table has in-frame clones only and misses some. The sample records over 200,000 clones, roughly 80% being singletons. Sequenced input: PBMCs. The receptors originated from a woman aged 18 to 35 in good health and CMV-seronegative.

The gene calls are TRBV18 and TRBJ1-2; D gene ambiguous. CDR1 is KGHSH, CDR2 LQKENI, per germline. The V and J ends lost 8 bases and 6 bases respectively, with 16 bases between them. The CDR3 contains 13 residues. Here the CDR3 reads CASRRGESDGYTF. The CDR3 region has the DNA TGTGCCAGCCGTCGTGGGGAAAGCGATGGCTACACCTTC. Looking up the rest from reference TRBV18 and TRBJ1-2 gives the full variable domain: NAGVMQNPRHLVRRRGQEARLRCSPMKGHSHVYWYRQLPEEGLKFMVYLQKENIIDESGMPKERFSAEFPKEGPSILRIQQVVRGDSAAYFCASRRGESDGYTFGSGTRLTVV.

The chain combines TRBV9 with TRBJ2-7; TRBD1 agrees at 8 bases. This CDR3 is 16 amino acids long. Looked up from germline, CDR1 is SGDLS and CDR2 is YYNGEE. Unmatched junction bases numbered 14, after V lost 4 bases and J lost 5 bases. The CDR3 DNA is TGTGCCAGCAGCCCCCAAGCCGACAGGGGCGTCCACGAGCAGTACTTC. It specifies CASSPQADRGVHEQYF.

This chain links TRBV5-1 with TRBJ1-2, with a tentative D call TRBD1 (6 bases). Per germline, CDR1 SGHRS and CDR2 YFSETQ. There are 16 residues in the CDR3. V lost 3 bases, J lost 4 bases, and 19 bases lay in between. CDR3 nucleotide sequence: TGCGCCAGCAGCTCGCAGGGGCGCACGCCTACCTATGGCTACACCTTC. Its translation is CASSSQGRTPTYGYTF.

The chain carries TRBV6-5 and TRBJ2-7, with 8 bases identical to TRBD1. V lost 2 bases to trimming and J lost 4 bases; unmatched junction nucleotides: 10. Germline V CDR1 and CDR2: MNHEY, SVGAGI. The CDR3 contains 16 residues. The CDR3 protein is CASSYTGQGARYEQYF. In DNA form, the CDR3 reads TGTGCCAGCAGTTACACGGGGCAGGGGGCACGATACGAGCAGTACTTC.

The V call is TRBV7-9, the J call TRBJ1-5, with D uncertain. Trimming shortened V by 3 bases and J by 4 bases, and 10 bases separated the two germline ends. The CDR3 runs to 14 residues. The V gene's germline CDR1 is SEHNR and CDR2 FQNEAQ (reference sequence). CDR3 in DNA: TGTGCCAGCAGCTTTTGGGATGTTAATCAGCCCCAGCATTTT. This encodes CASSFWDVNQPQHF.

J is TRBJ2-1 and V is TRBV4-1; 7 nucleotides match TRBD1. The CDR3 covers 16 residues. Germline assignment: CDR1 MGHRA and CDR2 YSYEKL. After removal of 0 bases from V and 4 bases from J, the junction contained 6 bases not matched to a gene. In DNA, the CDR3 is TGCGCCAGCAGCCAAGAGGCAGGACAGGTATACAATGAGCAGTTCTTC. Its protein is CASSQEAGQVYNEQFF.

This chain uses TRBV18 with TRBJ2-5; 7 positions agree with TRBD1. Losses at the gene ends were 4 bases for V and 4 bases for J; bases not matched to a gene: 9. CDR3 length: 15 residues. In germline, CDR1 is KGHSH, CDR2 LQKENI. The CDR3 nucleotides read TGTGCCAGCTCACGGGACAGCCTTGACGGAGAGACCCAGTACTTC. Translation gives CASSRDSLDGETQYF.

The chain uses TRBV2 and TRBJ1-3; the D gene is possibly TRBD1 (5 bases). V was pared by 10 bases and J by 0 bases, with 13 bases between. The germline CDR1 and CDR2 sequences are SNHLY and FYNNEI. The CDR3 consists of 14 residues. The CDR3 bases are TGTGCCACCTACAAGGGACTCTCTGGAAACACCATATATTTT. Protein: CATYKGLSGNTIYF.

The genes are TRBV20-1 and TRBJ2-5; D call uncertain. The CDR3 has 11 residues. Germline CDR1 DFQATT, CDR2 SNEGSKA (reference sequence). Deletions cut 6 bases from V and 2 bases from J, with 7 bases between. The CDR3 is CSAWGQETQYF. The CDR3 region has the DNA TGCAGTGCGTGGGGACAAGAGACCCAGTACTTC.

The chain links TRBV5-6 to TRBJ2-2; tentatively, D is TRBD1 (6 bases). CDR1 SGHDT and CDR2 YYEEEE come from the germline V gene. The CDR3 extends over 17 amino acids. Trimming took 2 bases from V and 4 from J, leaving 18 bases between them. The DNA for the CDR3 is TGTGCCAGCAGCTTAGAGAGGTCAGGGGTGAGCACCGGGGAGCTGTTTTTT. It translates to CASSLERSGVSTGELFF.

This chain links TRBV19 with TRBJ2-4, with 7 bases matching TRBD1. The CDR3 runs 15 residues. Per germline, CDR1 LNHDA and CDR2 SQIVND (reference sequence). V lost 3 bases and J lost 1; bases outside the gene matches: 3. CDR3 residues: CASSMPQGAKNIQYF. The CDR3 region has the DNA TGTGCCAGTAGTATGCCACAGGGGGCCAAAAACATTCAGTACTTC.

The chain employs TRBV6-1 and TRBJ1-2; D gene ambiguous. The CDR3 has 14 residues. CDR1 and CDR2 (germline): MNHNS, SASEGT. The V and J ends lost 7 bases and 4 bases respectively, with 16 bases between them. For the CDR3, the DNA is TGTGCCAGCACCGTTAGGACCCGCGGCTATGGCTACACCTTC. The encoded protein is CASTVRTRGYGYTF.

V and J are TRBV5-5 and TRBJ1-5; 8 bases map to TRBD1. Germline values: CDR1 SGHKS, CDR2 YYEKEE (reference sequence). Losses at the gene ends were 4 bases for V and 3 bases for J; bases not matched to a gene: 9. The CDR3 has 16 residues. The CDR3 DNA follows: TGTGCCAGCAGCCCAGGGGTCAGGGGGCCCAATCAGCCCCAGCATTTT. This sequence encodes CASSPGVRGPNQPQHF.

The chain uses TRBV6-1 and TRBJ1-6; D may be TRBD1 (6 bases). Germline CDR1 is MNHNS and CDR2 is SASEGT. The CDR3 extends over 12 amino acids. With 8 bases removed from V and 9 bases from J, the gap between germline ends came to 11 bases. The CDR3 is CASQGGGSPLHF. In DNA form, the CDR3 reads TGTGCCAGCCAAGGGGGGGGTTCACCCCTCCACTTT.

The genes are TRBV11-2 and TRBJ1-5; maybe TRBD1 (5 bases). Germline CDR1 is SGHAT and CDR2 is FQNNGV. The germline V and J ends were trimmed by 3 bases and 5 bases, with 17 bases remaining between them. The CDR3 is made up of 16 amino acids. CDR3 region: CASSLEGQGRHQPQHF. The CDR3, as DNA: TGTGCCAGCAGCTTGGAAGGGCAGGGCCGACATCAGCCCCAGCATTTT.

CDR3: CASLASGSTDTQYF. In DNA form, the CDR3 reads TGTGCCAGCCTGGCTAGCGGGAGCACAGATACGCAGTATTTT. V usage is TRBV6-5 and J usage is TRBJ2-3; 8 nucleotides align to TRBD2. V shed 8 bases, J shed 0 bases, and the junction held 4 bases outside the gene matches. Germline CDR1 is MNHEY and CDR2 is SVGAGI. The CDR3 is made up of 14 amino acids.

The gene calls are TRBV18 and TRBJ2-1; D possibly corresponds to TRBD1 (5 bases). This CDR3 is 15 amino acids long. Germline-derived CDR1 and CDR2 are KGHSH and LQKENI. V lost 3 bases and J lost 0, with 9 bases in between. In DNA, the CDR3 is TGTGCCAGCTCACCGCGGACAACCTCCTACAATGAGCAGTTCTTC. Protein sequence: CASSPRTTSYNEQFF. Supplemented by reference TRBV18 and TRBJ2-1, the full variable domain reads NAGVMQNPRHLVRRRGQEARLRCSPMKGHSHVYWYRQLPEEGLKFMVYLQKENIIDESGMPKERFSAEFPKEGPSILRIQQVVRGDSAAYFCASSPRTTSYNEQFFGPGTRLTVL.

The gene calls are TRBV2 and TRBJ2-2; 8 bases agree with TRBD2. V lost 6 bases and J lost 7; bases outside the gene matches: 16. Germline V lookup: CDR1 SNHLY, CDR2 FYNNEI. This CDR3 is built from 17 residues. In nucleotides, the CDR3 is TGTGCCAGCAGCAAAAGCAGGACTAGCCACCGAGGCGGGGAGCTGTTTTTT. Protein: CASSKSRTSHRGGELFF.

This chain joins TRBV27 and TRBJ2-6; 8 bases fit TRBD1. V was pared by 0 bases and J by 5 bases, with 3 bases of the junction left unmatched. Germline V gene sequence: CDR1 MNHEY, CDR2 SMNVEV (reference sequence). The CDR3 spans 16 residues. CDR3 region: CASSLSPGGWANVLTF. The DNA for the CDR3 is TGTGCCAGCAGTTTATCACCAGGGGGCTGGGCCAACGTCCTGACTTTC.

The CDR3 here is CASSLAGGGKSYEQYF. CDR3 DNA: TGTGCCAGCAGCTTGGCTGGGGGAGGGAAGTCCTACGAGCAGTACTTC. The rearrangement uses TRBV5-4 and TRBJ2-7; 7 bases are shared with TRBD2. This CDR3 is 16 amino acids long. Germline CDR1 reads SGHNT; CDR2 reads YYREEE (reference sequence). The J segment lost 1 base and the V segment lost 0 bases, leaving 7 bases of the junction unmatched.

The chain links TRBV27 to TRBJ2-7; D might be TRBD2 (7 bases). The CDR3 extends over 15 amino acids. Germline CDR1 is MNHEY and CDR2 is SMNVEV (reference sequence). Trimming pared 5 bases from V and 2 bases from J, leaving 16 bases between. The CDR3 DNA is TGTGCCAGCAGTGTGGGGGCTAGCGGCGCCTACGAGCAGTACTTC. It is translated as CASSVGASGAYEQYF.

This clone came up a few times. V usage is TRBV12-5 and J usage is TRBJ2-1; the D is unclear. With 5 bases removed from V and 9 bases from J, the gap between germline ends came to 11 bases. CDR3 size: 12 residues. The germline gives CDR1 LGHNT, CDR2 FRNRAP. CDR3 region: CASGAKGGEQFF. In nucleotides, the CDR3 is TGTGCTAGTGGTGCGAAGGGTGGTGAGCAGTTCTTC.

V usage is TRBV6-5 and J usage is TRBJ2-5; D not certain. V was cut by 6 bases and J by 0 bases, with 8 bases left in between. This CDR3 comprises 13 residues. Germline CDR1 MNHEY, CDR2 SVGAGI. The CDR3 DNA follows: TGTGCCAGCAGATACGGAAACCAAGAGACCCAGTACTTC. It translates to CASRYGNQETQYF.

The J gene is TRBJ1-2, the V gene TRBV7-2; D call uncertain. V was clipped by 1 base and J by 5 bases, with 11 bases between them. This CDR3 region has 14 residues. CDR1 and CDR2 (germline): SGHTA, FQGNSA. This CDR3 reads CASSLVGLAYGYTF. The CDR3 nucleotides are TGTGCCAGCAGCTTAGTGGGGTTGGCTTATGGCTACACCTTC.